The entry that follows covers one T cell receptor beta chain sequence. Its antigen is undetermined. The germline V and J ends were trimmed by 4 bases and 5 bases, with 20 bases remaining between them. Looked up from germline, CDR1 is MNHEY and CDR2 is SVGAGI. CDR3 length: 16 residues. The sample is drawn from a study of memory CD4+ T cells and cytomegalovirus serostatus. Looking at the study overall: Healthy Belgian adult donors included roughly ten CMV-positive and 24 CMV-negative people.

Broader study findings: A US-trained random forest predicted CMV serostatus with median AUC around 0.92.

Single viable CD3+CD4+CD8-CD45RO+ cells were sorted as the memory CD4+ T cells. Donors' CMV status reflects serum IgG against pp150, pp28, p38, p52. Only in-frame clones appear in the TCRdb table, and some are missing; sequencing was by immunoSEQ multiplex PCR. This sample has approximately 52,000 clones, with around 82% found just once. The source of this sequence is an adult in good health and CMV-seronegative. The chain is built from TRBV6-5 and TRBJ1-2, with TRBD1 as a possible D gene (6 bases). Sequencing was done on a sample of memory CD4+ T cells from blood. CDR3 DNA: TGTGCCAGCAGTTCCGCCATACAGGGAAGGGCTTATGGCTACACCTTC. Amino acids: CASSSAIQGRAYGYTF.